This passage covers 30 T cell receptor beta chains from one sample sequenced in a study of cytomegalovirus exposure and HLA in healthy donors. 60 Vbeta and 13 Jbeta primers were used in PCR. TCRdb's copy holds only in-frame clones and misses some; the assay was immunoSEQ multiplex PCR. The sample comprises fewer than 200,000 clones, approximately 80% of which are singletons, and roughly 1.3% rests with the top ten. The sample taken for sequencing was PBMCs. Source of these receptors: a man between 25 and 39 years old in good health and CMV-seronegative.

This chain uses TRBV6-1 with TRBJ2-1, with D tentatively TRBD2 (6 bases). Germline V gives CDR1 MNHNS, CDR2 SASEGT. Trimming took 6 bases from V and 7 from J, leaving 13 bases between them. The CDR3 has 13 amino acids. Here the CDR3 reads CASRVRDSNEQFF. In nucleotides, the CDR3 is TGTGCCAGCAGGGTCCGGGACTCGAATGAGCAGTTCTTC.

This chain connects TRBV2 to TRBJ2-7; 7 bases line up with TRBD1. The V and J ends lost 10 bases and 2 bases, in that order; junction bases with no gene match: 11. The germline CDR1 and CDR2 sequences are SNHLY and FYNNEI. CDR3 size: 14 residues. The DNA of the CDR3 is TGTGCCATCCAACGACAGGGCCTTCCCTACGAGCAGTACTTC. This gives the protein CAIQRQGLPYEQYF. Full variable domain (missing parts from reference TRBV2 and TRBJ2-7): EPEVTQTPSHQVTQMGQEVILRCVPISNHLYFYWYRQILGQKVEFLVSFYNNEISEKSEIFDDQFSVERPDGSNFTLKIRSTKLEDSAMYFCAIQRQGLPYEQYFGPGTRLTVT.

J is TRBJ2-6 and V is TRBV7-2; D is unresolved. This CDR3 has 14 amino acids. The ends were cut back, 5 bases at V and 0 bases at J, with 5 bases in the middle. Germline CDR1 and CDR2: SGHTA and FQGNSA. This CDR3 is CASSHNSGANVLTF. Here the CDR3 DNA reads TGTGCCAGCAGCCACAACTCTGGGGCCAACGTCCTGACTTTC.

CDR3 loop: CASSSRLADRLNTGELFF. For the CDR3, the DNA is TGTGCCAGCAGCTCACGGCTGGCAGATAGACTCAACACCGGGGAGCTGTTTTTT. The chain is built from TRBV7-6 and TRBJ2-2; D call uncertain. This CDR3 is built from 18 residues. Trimming took 4 bases from V and 2 from J, leaving 20 bases between them. From germline, CDR1 is SGHVS and CDR2 FNYEAQ. Using reference TRBV7-6 and TRBJ2-2 for the parts outside the CDR3, the full variable domain is GAGVSQSPRYKVTKRGQDVALRCDPISGHVSLYWYRQALGQGPEFLTYFNYEAQQDKSGLPNDRFSAERPEGSISTLTIQRTEQRDSAMYRCASSSRLADRLNTGELFFGEGSRLTVL.

The rearrangement joins TRBV6-6 to TRBJ2-1; tentatively, D is TRBD1 (6 bases). This CDR3 has 16 amino acids. Germline CDR1 is MNHNY and CDR2 is SVGAGI (reference sequence). Trimming took 8 bases from V and 10 from J, leaving 27 bases between them. The CDR3, as DNA: TGTGCCAGCGCGGACAGATTGTGGACAGCCCAGGAGGAGCAGTTCTTC. This translates into CASADRLWTAQEEQFF.

The CDR3 region has the DNA TGCGCCAGCAGCCAAGCCAGGGTCACTGAAGCTTTCTTT. Its protein product is CASSQARVTEAFF. This chain uses TRBV4-3 with TRBJ1-1; TRBD1 might be the D (5 bases). Germline V gene lookup returns CDR1 LGHNA and CDR2 YSLEER. CDR3 size: 13 residues. V lost 1 base, J lost 4 bases, and 7 bases lay in between.

Worth noting for this clone: The same CDR3 arises from other DNA sequences in this sample as well. The CDR3 is CASSQSGQGNQPQHF. The DNA for the CDR3 is TGCGCCAGCAGCCAGTCGGGACAGGGCAATCAGCCCCAGCATTTT. The chain carries TRBV4-3 and TRBJ1-5; 8 nucleotides agree with TRBD1. Germline CDR1 is LGHNA and CDR2 is YSLEER. The CDR3 sequence is 15 residues long. J lost 2 bases, V lost 3 bases, and 3 bases had no gene match.

This chain links TRBV5-8 with TRBJ2-1, with D uncertain. Per germline, CDR1 SGHTS and CDR2 YDEGEE. Trimming cost V 1 base and J 8 bases, with 22 bases left between them. The length of the CDR3 is 17 residues. This chain's CDR3 is CASSLLISAAQDHEQFF. The DNA for the CDR3 is TGTGCCAGCAGCTTGCTAATATCGGCAGCCCAGGATCATGAGCAGTTCTTC. The whole variable domain, remainder taken from reference TRBV5-8 and TRBJ2-1, is EAGVTQSPTHLIKTRGQQATLRCSPISGHTSVYWYQQALGLGLQFLLWYDEGEERNRGNFPPRFSGRQFPNYSSELNVNALELEDSALYLCASSLLISAAQDHEQFFGPGTRLTVL.

A remark on this clone: Other DNA sequences from this sample encode an identical CDR3 as well. The chain has TRBV6-5 and TRBJ2-3, with a possible D match to TRBD2 (6 bases). The CDR3 covers 15 residues. The V gene's germline CDR1 is MNHEY and CDR2 SVGAGI. The ends were cut back, 6 bases at V and 4 bases at J, with 17 bases in the middle. The CDR3 loop reads CASSLGLQSADTQYF. For the CDR3, the DNA is TGTGCCAGCAGCTTGGGACTGCAGTCTGCAGATACGCAGTATTTT.

The CDR3 spells CASSIRRSNEQFF. For the CDR3, the DNA is TGTGCCAGTAGTATAAGGAGGAGCAATGAGCAGTTCTTC. The V call is TRBV19, the J call TRBJ2-1, with TRBD2 as a possible D gene (5 bases). CDR3 size: 13 residues. Germline assignment: CDR1 LNHDA and CDR2 SQIVND (reference sequence). V lost 2 bases to trimming and J lost 6 bases, with 8 bases between them.

The V gene is TRBV19, the J gene TRBJ2-2; D uncertain. The CDR3 is made up of 15 amino acids. Germline values: CDR1 LNHDA, CDR2 SQIVND (reference sequence). V dropped 3 bases and J dropped 3 bases, with 11 bases sitting between them. Written as DNA, the CDR3 is TGTGCCAGTAGTATTACGAGAATTTACACCGGGGAGCTGTTTTTT. This gives the protein CASSITRIYTGELFF.

The CDR3 loop reads CASERGGEKLFF. The DNA of the CDR3 is TGTGCCAGCGAGAGGGGGGGGGAAAAACTGTTTTTT. The V gene is TRBV6-6, the J gene TRBJ1-4; D possibly corresponds to TRBD1 (6 bases). Germline V lookup: CDR1 MNHNY, CDR2 SVGAGI (reference sequence). The V end lost 8 bases, the J end lost 8 bases, and 12 bases lay between the germline ends. The CDR3 contains 12 residues.

The chain combines TRBV28 with TRBJ2-7; D gene uncertain. This CDR3 spans 12 amino acids. The V gene's germline CDR1 is MDHEN and CDR2 SYDVKM. The V and J ends lost 7 bases and 2 bases respectively, with 9 bases between them. CDR3 in amino acids: CASTLLPYEQYF. In nucleotides, the CDR3 is TGTGCCAGCACCCTCCTTCCCTACGAGCAGTACTTC. Full variable domain (missing parts from reference TRBV28 and TRBJ2-7): DVKVTQSSRYLVKRTGEKVFLECVQDMDHENMFWYRQDPGLGLRLIYFSYDVKMKEKGDIPEGYSVSREKKERFSLILESASTNQTSMYLCASTLLPYEQYFGPGTRLTVT.

This clone was picked up one time. V and J are TRBV7-9 and TRBJ1-2; 9 bases align to TRBD1. Germline CDR1 and CDR2: SEHNR and FQNEAQ (reference sequence). The CDR3 runs to 15 residues. The ends lost 0 bases at V and 8 bases at J; junction bases unmatched: 7. CDR3: CASSLAGTGTEGYTF. The CDR3 DNA sequence: TGTGCCAGCAGCTTAGCCGGGACAGGGACCGAGGGCTACACCTTC.

The CDR3: CASSLVARGGTDTQYF. The CDR3 DNA reads TGTGCCAGCAGCTTAGTAGCGCGGGGAGGCACAGATACGCAGTATTTT. V gene TRBV7-2 combines with J gene TRBJ2-3; weak D call: TRBD2 (6 bases). In germline, CDR1 is SGHTA, CDR2 FQGNSA. Deletions cut 1 base from V and 1 base from J, with 12 bases between. The length of the CDR3 is 16 residues.

This clone has only a few counts. The chain uses TRBV4-1 and TRBJ1-5; D might be TRBD1 (6 bases). This CDR3 is 16 amino acids long. Germline assignment: CDR1 MGHRA and CDR2 YSYEKL. The V end was cut by 1 base, the J end by 4 bases, with 14 bases between. The CDR3 here is CASSQGTAWGNQPQHF. The CDR3 DNA reads TGCGCCAGCAGCCAAGGGACAGCCTGGGGGAATCAGCCCCAGCATTTT.

This clone turned up a few times. V and J are TRBV27 and TRBJ2-5, with TRBD1 identical over 8 bases. Matching the DNA end better, TRBJ2-7 makes the J call doubtful. The CDR3 spans 15 residues. Germline V gene sequence: CDR1 MNHEY, CDR2 SMNVEV (reference sequence). CDR3 bases: TGTGCCAGCAGTTTACCCCAGGGGGCTACCTACGAGCAGTACTTC. Encoded protein: CASSLPQGATYEQYF.

The chain has TRBV7-2 and TRBJ1-3; 8 bases are a match to TRBD1. Germline V gives CDR1 SGHTA, CDR2 FQGNSA. After removal of 6 bases from V and 8 bases from J, the junction contained 6 bases not matched to a gene. The CDR3 is 13 amino acids. CDR3: CASSLQGEDTIYF. The CDR3 coding sequence is TGTGCCAGCAGTCTACAGGGGGAGGACACCATATATTTT.

About this clone itself: Germline and junction disagree at one end, which may indicate a read error. This chain uses TRBV19 with TRBJ2-1; D possibly corresponds to TRBD2 (5 bases). This CDR3 is built from 15 residues. CDR1 is LNHDA, CDR2 SQIVND, per germline (reference sequence). The CDR3 loop reads CASSLSTSGYSEQFF. CDR3 nucleotide sequence: TGTGCCAGTAGCCTGTCTACAAGCGGATACAGTGAGCAGTTCTTC.

This clone was seen a few times. The chain carries TRBV5-1 and TRBJ1-6, with 8 bases lining up with TRBD1. There are 17 residues in the CDR3. The V gene's germline CDR1 is SGHRS and CDR2 YFSETQ. The V gene end was trimmed by 5 bases and the J gene end by 0 bases; junction bases not matched to a gene: 7. This CDR3 reads CASSQTGASSYNSPLHF. The DNA of the CDR3 is TGCGCCAGCAGTCAGACAGGGGCAAGCTCCTATAATTCACCCCTCCACTTT. The full variable domain, completed using reference TRBV5-1 and TRBJ1-6, is KAGVTQTPRYLIKTRGQQVTLSCSPISGHRSVSWYQQTPGQGLQFLFEYFSETQRNKGNFPGRFSGRQFSNSRSEMNVSTLELGDSALYLCASSQTGASSYNSPLHFGNGTRLTVT.

This chain links TRBV4-1 with TRBJ2-1, with 7 bases aligning to TRBD2. The CDR3 totals 16 residues. V lost 0 bases, J lost 1 base, and 3 bases stayed unmatched. Germline V gene data show CDR1 as MGHRA and CDR2 as YSYEKL. Here the CDR3 DNA reads TGCGCCAGCAGCCAAGATGGAGCGGGGTCCTACAATGAGCAGTTCTTC. Translated: CASSQDGAGSYNEQFF.

This chain connects TRBV10-1 to TRBJ1-1, with 7 nucleotides matching TRBD1. Germline loops: CDR1 WNHNN, CDR2 SYGVQD (reference sequence). With 1 base clipped from V and 1 base from J, the junction kept 9 bases outside the gene matches. The CDR3 spans 17 residues. The CDR3 DNA reads TGCGCCAGCAGTGAGTTCGAAATGGGACAGACGAACACTGAAGCTTTCTTT. Translated: CASSEFEMGQTNTEAFF.

The CDR3 loop reads CASSLGPYGNEQFF. CDR3 DNA: TGTGCCAGCAGCTTAGGCCCCTACGGGAATGAGCAGTTCTTC. V and J are TRBV11-2 and TRBJ2-1, with unresolved D. Germline assignment: CDR1 SGHAT and CDR2 FQNNGV. CDR3 size: 14 residues. Trimming took 1 base from V and 7 from J, leaving 11 bases between them.

J is TRBJ1-1 and V is TRBV4-2; tentative D call: TRBD1 (6 bases). Germline values: CDR1 LGHNA, CDR2 YNFKEQ. This CDR3 is 16 amino acids long. With 4 bases removed from V and 0 bases from J, the gap between germline ends came to 15 bases. CDR3 amino acids: CASSLQGQPMNTEAFF. CDR3 bases: TGTGCCAGCAGCCTACAGGGACAACCTATGAACACTGAAGCTTTCTTT.

This clone was found a few times. The chain couples TRBV19 to TRBJ2-2; a possible D gene is TRBD2 (6 bases). In germline, CDR1 is LNHDA, CDR2 SQIVND (reference sequence). The CDR3 covers 16 residues. V gave up 3 bases and J gave up 1 base, with 12 bases separating them. The CDR3 DNA is TGTGCCAGTAGTATCGCGGGGTACAAGAACACCGGGGAGCTGTTTTTT. Amino acids: CASSIAGYKNTGELFF.

The sample holds one count of this clone. The V call is TRBV9, the J call TRBJ1-2; the match to TRBD1 covers 10 bases. Germline lookup yields CDR1 SGDLS and CDR2 YYNGEE. V trimming: 6 bases; J trimming: 7 bases; junction bases outside the gene matches: 9. This CDR3 spans 14 amino acids. In nucleotides, the CDR3 is TGTGCCAGCACCGGGGGGACAGGGGCTTCTGGCTACACCTTC. Amino acids: CASTGGTGASGYTF.

J is TRBJ2-3 and V is TRBV29-1; the match to TRBD1 covers 7 bases. The CDR3 runs 14 residues. Unmatched junction bases numbered 7, after V lost 6 bases and J lost 1 base. Germline V gives CDR1 SQVTM, CDR2 ANQGSEA. CDR3 nucleotides: TGCAGCGTCCAAAAGGGGGCGGGCACAGATACGCAGTATTTT. This codes for CSVQKGAGTDTQYF.

The CDR3: CASSAGDYNQPQHF. DNA of the CDR3: TGTGCCAGCTCAGCCGGGGACTACAATCAGCCCCAGCATTTT. The chain carries TRBV18 and TRBJ1-5; possibly TRBD1 for D (5 bases). Germline V CDR1 and CDR2: KGHSH, LQKENI. CDR3 length: 14 residues. Trimming pared 5 bases from V and 3 bases from J, leaving 11 bases between.

This clone was counted between two and nine times. This chain joins TRBV10-1 and TRBJ2-1; 10 nucleotides match TRBD1. V lost 6 bases, J lost 7 bases, and 6 bases stayed unmatched. Germline loops: CDR1 WNHNN, CDR2 SYGVQD (reference sequence). The CDR3 has 14 residues. This CDR3 is CASSRTGGRNEQFF. The CDR3 DNA sequence: TGCGCCAGCAGCCGGACAGGGGGAAGGAATGAGCAGTTCTTC.

The chain joins TRBV19 to TRBJ2-7, with TRBD2 as a possible D gene (5 bases). V lost 0 bases and J 7 bases, leaving 10 bases between the germline ends. CDR1 LNHDA and CDR2 SQIVND come from the germline V gene (reference sequence). This CDR3 is 13 amino acids long. The CDR3, as DNA: TGTGCCAGTAGTATAGATCGCGGCGGGGAGCAGTACTTC. This codes for CASSIDRGGEQYF.